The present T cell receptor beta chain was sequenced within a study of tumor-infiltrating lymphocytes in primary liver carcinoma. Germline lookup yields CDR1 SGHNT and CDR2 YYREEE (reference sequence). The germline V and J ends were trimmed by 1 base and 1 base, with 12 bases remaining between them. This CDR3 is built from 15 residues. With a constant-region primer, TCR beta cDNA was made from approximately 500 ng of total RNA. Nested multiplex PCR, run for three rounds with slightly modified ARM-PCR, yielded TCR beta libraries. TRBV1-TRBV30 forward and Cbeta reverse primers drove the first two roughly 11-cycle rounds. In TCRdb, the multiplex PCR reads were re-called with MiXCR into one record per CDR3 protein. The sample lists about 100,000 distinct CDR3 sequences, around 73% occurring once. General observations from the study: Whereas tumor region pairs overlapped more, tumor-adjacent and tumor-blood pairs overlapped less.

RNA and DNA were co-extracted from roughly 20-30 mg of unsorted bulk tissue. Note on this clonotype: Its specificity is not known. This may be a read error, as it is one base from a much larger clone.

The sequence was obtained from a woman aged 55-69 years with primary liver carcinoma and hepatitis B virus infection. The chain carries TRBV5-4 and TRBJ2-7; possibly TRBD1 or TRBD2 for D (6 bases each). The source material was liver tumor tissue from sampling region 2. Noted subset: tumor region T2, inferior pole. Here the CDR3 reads CASSLRLGGSYEQYF. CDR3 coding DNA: TGTGCCAGCAGCTTGAGACTAGGGGGGTCCTACGAGCAGTACTTC.